These T cell receptor beta chains were read from a single sample in a study of siplizumab effects on memory and regulatory T cells. Sequencing used immunoSEQ multiplex PCR; TCRdb keeps in-frame clones, though not all of them. Of approximately 120,000 clones listed, around 93% are singletons. The sequencing sample was made of non-Treg CD4+ T cells sorted from blood. The receptors were gathered from a human donor in good health. Each CDR3 is given with its conserved first and last residue. A D gene is named only where the DNA matches it firmly. Not every row has a clone size; where given, it reads once, few, many or a size class.

j_gene	d_gene	v_gene	abundance	CDR3nt	CDR3aa
TRBJ1-5	NA	TRBV10-3	NA	TGTGCCATCAGTCCAGCAGGGGCAGGGAGCAATCAGCCCCAGCATTTT	CAISPAGAGSNQPQHF
TRBJ2-3	NA	TRBV30	NA	TGTGCCTGGAGTACCGGGACATCTGGAGGGGCAGATACGCAGTATTTT	CAWSTGTSGGADTQYF
TRBJ2-5	NA	TRBV30	NA	TGTGCCTGGGGTCGACAGTTTCAAGAGACCCAGTACTTC	CAWGRQFQETQYF
TRBJ1-5	NA	TRBV18	NA	TGTGCCAGCTCACCGGGACACCTTAGCAATCAGCCCCAGCATTTT	CASSPGHLSNQPQHF
TRBJ1-1	NA	TRBV28	NA	TGTGCCAGCAGTCTTAGGGTGTCTCTCACTGAAGCTTTCTTT	CASSLRVSLTEAFF
TRBJ2-2	NA	TRBV14	NA	TGTGCCAGCAGCCAAATCCCCGTCTGGAACACCGGGGAGCTGTTTTTT	CASSQIPVWNTGELFF
TRBJ1-5	TRBD1	TRBV2	NA	TGTGCCACCTCGAGCGGGGACAGAAATCAGCCCCAGCATTTT	CATSSGDRNQPQHF
TRBJ1-5	NA	TRBV28	NA	TGTGCCAGCAGGAGTTGGGGGGACTATAGCAATCAGCCCCAGCATTTT	CASRSWGDYSNQPQHF
TRBJ2-1	NA	TRBV5-4	once	TGTGCCAGCAGCGTTAGGTCTTACAATGAGCAGTTCTTC	CASSVRSYNEQFF
TRBJ2-5	TRBD1	TRBV10-3	NA	TGTGCCATCAGTGATTCCCCCGGGACCCTACAGGGGGAGACCCAGTACTTC	CAISDSPGTLQGETQYF
TRBJ2-2	TRBD1	TRBV4-3	NA	TGCGCCAGCAGCCAAGATAGGGACAGGGTTTTGGGGACCGGGGAGCTGTTTTTT	CASSQDRDRVLGTGELFF
TRBJ1-5	TRBD1	TRBV19	NA	TGTGCCAGTAGTATGACAGGGGGTAATCAGCCCCAGCATTTT	CASSMTGGNQPQHF
TRBJ2-5	NA	TRBV5-1	once	TGCGCCAGCAGCGAACCAGAAGGGGGGAGTTATCGTGCCAAAGAGACCCAGTACTTC	CASSEPEGGSYRAKETQYF
TRBJ2-3	NA	TRBV7-2	NA	TGTGCCAGCAGCTTCGCGGGCCGAGATACGCAGTATTTT	CASSFAGRDTQYF
TRBJ2-2	TRBD1	TRBV7-9	few	TGTGCCAGCAGCTGGGGGACAGGGTCCACCGGGGAGCTGTTTTTT	CASSWGTGSTGELFF
TRBJ2-7	NA	TRBV2	NA	TGTGCCAGCAGTGGTGGCTACGAGCAGTACTTC	CASSGGYEQYF
TRBJ1-2	NA	TRBV7-2	NA	TGTGCCAGCAGCTTAGGGAGCGGTAGGGCAGGGGCTGGGGGCTACACCTTC	CASSLGSGRAGAGGYTF
TRBJ1-2	NA	TRBV6-1	NA	TGTGCCAGCAGTGAATTGCAGTTTTTGGGGGGCTACACCTTC	CASSELQFLGGYTF
TRBJ2-5	NA	TRBV5-1	NA	TGCGCCAGCAGCTTGGCTCGGACAGCACAAGAGACCCAGTACTTC	CASSLARTAQETQYF
TRBJ1-3	NA	TRBV6-5	NA	TGTGCCAGCAGTTACTCGAAGATCTCAGTAAACACCATATATTTT	CASSYSKISVNTIYF
TRBJ2-7	NA	TRBV10-3	NA	TGTGCCATCAGTGGGGGCTCCTACGAGCAGTACTTC	CAISGGSYEQYF
TRBJ1-2	NA	TRBV11-1	NA	TGTGCCAGCAGCTTACGACGGACAGACCATGGCTACACCTTC	CASSLRRTDHGYTF
TRBJ2-1	NA	TRBV7-3	NA	TGTGCCAGCAGCCGGGGTAGCTCCTACAATGAGCAGTTCTTC	CASSRGSSYNEQFF
TRBJ1-6	NA	TRBV29-1	once	TGCAGCGTTGTAGTAGGCGATGCTTCACCCCTCCACTTT	CSVVVGDASPLHF
TRBJ2-3	NA	TRBV7-6	NA	TGTGCCAGCAGCTCAGTGGTAAGGAGCACAGATACGCAGTATTTT	CASSSVVRSTDTQYF
TRBJ1-2	TRBD1	TRBV7-2	once	TGTGCCAGCAGCTTAGCGGGGGGACAGATCTATGGCTACACCTTC	CASSLAGGQIYGYTF
TRBJ2-7	NA	TRBV12-5	few	TGTGCTAGTGGAACGTACGAGCAGTACTTC	CASGTYEQYF
TRBJ1-1	NA	TRBV28	NA	TGTGCCAGCAGTTTGGCCGGGGCTGAAGCTTTCTTT	CASSLAGAEAFF
TRBJ1-5	TRBD1	TRBV5-3	NA	TGTGCCAGAAGCTTGGTAGTGGACAGGGTCCCTTTTAGCAATCAGCCCCAGCATTTT	CARSLVVDRVPFSNQPQHF
TRBJ2-7	TRBD1	TRBV18	NA	TGTGCCAGCTCCGACAGGGAACTCGAGCAGTACTTC	CASSDRELEQYF
TRBJ1-6	TRBD1	TRBV10-1	NA	TGCGCCAGCAGTGGGGGACAGAGATCCTATAATTCACCCCTCCACTTT	CASSGGQRSYNSPLHF
TRBJ2-7	TRBD1	TRBV9	NA	TGTGCCAGCAGCGTTACAGGGGGAAGCTACGAGCAGTACTTC	CASSVTGGSYEQYF
TRBJ1-2	NA	TRBV28	NA	TGTGCCAGCAGTTTATTAGGAGGGGTCTATGGCTACACCTTC	CASSLLGGVYGYTF
TRBJ2-7	NA	TRBV28	NA	TGTGCCAGCAGTTTCGTCGCATTCTACGAGCAGTACTTC	CASSFVAFYEQYF
TRBJ1-2	NA	TRBV27	NA	TGTGCCAGCAGTTTAGAATCGGGGACGGGGTATGGCTACACCTTC	CASSLESGTGYGYTF
TRBJ1-6	TRBD1	TRBV6-1	few	TGTGCCAGCAGCCAGAACAGGGGCTCACCCCTCCACTTT	CASSQNRGSPLHF
TRBJ2-3	TRBD2	TRBV5-4	NA	TGTGCCAGCAGCTTCCCGGGCGGGGGGGAAGATACGCAGTATTTT	CASSFPGGGEDTQYF
TRBJ1-3	TRBD1	TRBV5-1	NA	TGCGCCAGCAGCTTGGTGGCAGGGGGCGGAAACACCATATATTTT	CASSLVAGGGNTIYF
TRBJ1-2	NA	TRBV7-2	NA	TGTGCCAGCAGCCTACAGGGTTCCTATGGCTACACCTTC	CASSLQGSYGYTF
TRBJ1-2	NA	TRBV28	NA	TGTGCCAGCGACGCCCCGGACAAAACTAACTATGGCTACACCTTC	CASDAPDKTNYGYTF
TRBJ2-3	NA	TRBV18	few	TGTGCCAGCTCACCATCTGGAGGCACAGATACGCAGTATTTT	CASSPSGGTDTQYF
TRBJ2-3	TRBD2	TRBV28	NA	TGTGCCAGCAGTTTTTCGGCTAGCGGTCCAGATACGCAGTATTTT	CASSFSASGPDTQYF
TRBJ2-7	NA	TRBV28	NA	TGTGCCAGCATTGCGGTTTCCTACGAGCAGTACTTC	CASIAVSYEQYF
TRBJ1-2	TRBD1	TRBV27	NA	TGTGCCAGCAGTTTATCAGCAGGGGGAGGGGGCTACACCTTC	CASSLSAGGGGYTF
TRBJ1-1	TRBD1	TRBV5-1	once	TGCGCCAGCAGCCGGACAGGGGGCAACACTGAAGCTTTCTTT	CASSRTGGNTEAFF
TRBJ1-2	NA	TRBV29-1	NA	TGCAGCGTCCGCAAATGGGAAACCTATGGCTACACCTTC	CSVRKWETYGYTF
TRBJ2-5	NA	TRBV7-9	NA	TGTGCCAGCAGCCCTAGGCTCAATTGGGGCGGGGAGACCCAGTACTTC	CASSPRLNWGGETQYF
TRBJ2-3	TRBD2	TRBV5-1	NA	TGCGCCAGCAGCACCGGACTAGCGGGGGGGCAATTGCGCGATACGCAGTATTTT	CASSTGLAGGQLRDTQYF
TRBJ2-1	TRBD2	TRBV7-9	NA	TGTGCCAGCAGCTTTGGACTAGCGGGGAAGTACAATGAGCAGTTCTTC	CASSFGLAGKYNEQFF